The 9 T cell receptor beta chains below were found in one sample sequenced in a study of CD4+ T cells in melanoma. Libraries were prepared by immunoSEQ multiplex PCR; TCRdb keeps only in-frame clonotypes and omits some of them. The data hold about 21,000 clones, with over 70% observed a single time. The sample consisted of cells from a culture (not recorded whether cultured in vitro). All receptors derive from a human donor with melanoma.

V is TRBV2 and J is TRBJ1-6; 9 bases are a match to TRBD1. The junction had 1 base not matched to a gene; V was cut back by 6 bases and J by 7 bases. The germline gives CDR1 SNHLY, CDR2 FYNNEI. This CDR3 contains 13 residues. The CDR3 coding sequence is TGTGCCAGCAGAGGGACAGGGAATTCACCCCTCCACTTT. Protein: CASRGTGNSPLHF.

V usage is TRBV19 and J usage is TRBJ1-3; no reliable D call. CDR3 length equals 15 residues. The V gene's germline CDR1 is LNHDA and CDR2 SQIVND (reference sequence). Trimming stripped 4 bases from V and 7 bases from J, with 17 bases between. CDR3 amino acids: CASSTRMAGSNTIYF. CDR3 coding DNA: TGTGCCAGTAGTACAAGAATGGCGGGGTCGAACACCATATATTTT.

As DNA, the CDR3 is TGTGCCAGCAGCCAAGCTGGGATGAACACTGAAGCTTTCTTT. Translating gives CASSQAGMNTEAFF. The V call is TRBV14, the J call TRBJ1-1; D not resolved. Germline values: CDR1 SGHDN, CDR2 FVKESK. The CDR3 totals 14 residues. V was trimmed by 1 base and J by 0 bases, leaving 6 bases between them.

Only a few counts were recorded for this clone. The chain couples TRBV9 to TRBJ1-1, with TRBD1 identical over 9 bases. Germline lookup yields CDR1 SGDLS and CDR2 YYNGEE. This CDR3 has 14 amino acids. The V and J ends lost 2 bases and 8 bases, in that order; junction bases with no gene match: 7. The CDR3, as DNA: TGTGCCAGCAGCGTCCACCCGACAGGGGGGGAAGCTTTCTTT. The encoded protein is CASSVHPTGGEAFF.

This clone has just one count. The chain employs TRBV2 and TRBJ2-1, with 8 nucleotides matching TRBD1. The trim removed 8 bases at V and 7 bases at J, leaving 10 bases unmatched. The CDR3 is made up of 14 amino acids. CDR1 SNHLY and CDR2 FYNNEI come from the germline V gene. The CDR3 nucleotides read TGTGCCAGCGGGACAGGCTCCCCGGGGAATGAGCAGTTCTTC. Translating it yields CASGTGSPGNEQFF.

The sample holds one count of this clone. The chain links TRBV6-1 to TRBJ2-1, with TRBD2 matching over 8 bases. Trimming cost V 4 bases and J 1 base; bases outside gene matches: 3. Germline V gene sequence: CDR1 MNHNS, CDR2 SASEGT. This CDR3 is 15 amino acids long. CDR3: CASSGAGASYNEQFF. The CDR3 bases are TGTGCCAGCAGTGGAGCGGGGGCGTCCTACAATGAGCAGTTCTTC.

This clone was seen only a few times. The V and J genes are TRBV2 and TRBJ2-7; no firm D call. V was cut by 4 bases and J by 6 bases, with 4 bases left in between. Germline V CDR1 and CDR2: SNHLY, FYNNEI. This CDR3 region has 10 residues. The CDR3 sequence: CASSAFEQYF. Here the CDR3 DNA reads TGTGCCAGCAGTGCGTTCGAGCAGTACTTC.

This clone was detected only once. The chain combines TRBV6-5 with TRBJ2-2; D could derive from TRBD1 or TRBD2 (5 bases each). The CDR3 runs 14 residues. Trimming took 8 bases from V and 6 from J, leaving 16 bases between them. CDR1 and CDR2 from the germline V gene are MNHEY and SVGAGI. The CDR3 DNA follows: TGTGCCAGCGCCGTTAATTGGGGACCCGGGGAGCTGTTTTTT. This gives the protein CASAVNWGPGELFF.

Concerning this clone itself: Other DNA sequences within the sample encode an identical CDR3. The CDR3 region is CASSQPGMNTEAFF. The CDR3 DNA sequence: TGTGCCAGCAGCCAACCAGGGATGAACACTGAAGCTTTCTTT. This sequence joins TRBV14 and TRBJ1-1; TRBD1 might be the D (5 bases). With 2 bases removed from V and 0 bases from J, the gap between germline ends came to 7 bases. Germline values: CDR1 SGHDN, CDR2 FVKESK. CDR3 size: 14 residues. The whole variable domain, filled in from reference TRBV14 and TRBJ1-1, reads EAGVTQFPSHSVIEKGQTVTLRCDPISGHDNLYWYRRVMGKEIKFLLHFVKESKQDESGMPNNRFLAERTGGTYSTLKVQPAELEDSGVYFCASSQPGMNTEAFFGQGTRLTVV.